The table lists the clone carrying this TCR beta chain with a few counts. In the original analysis: Cell counts per sample came from amplifying reference gene primers. Only in-frame clones appear in the TCRdb table, and some are missing; sequencing was by immunoSEQ multiplex PCR. That table is the source of V, J and clone size, and D and trimming were worked out from the DNA. The repertoire consists of around 150,000 clones, with around four fifths occurring once and the leading ten covering roughly 19%. The data were taken from a study of blood T cell repertoires in COVID-19. The ends were cut back, 7 bases at V and 1 base at J, with 8 bases in the middle. The CDR3 runs to 13 residues. Germline V gives CDR1 MNHEY, CDR2 SVGAGI.

The chain uses TRBV6-5 and TRBJ1-3; possibly TRBD1 for D (5 bases). Sequencing input: peripheral blood. This receptor was identified in a woman over 75 with acute or convalescent COVID-19. CDR3 in amino acids: CASKKGSGNTIYF. The CDR3 nucleotides are TGTGCCAGCAAGAAGGGGTCTGGAAACACCATATATTTT.